The next 19 T cell receptor beta chains were all read from a single sample in a study of T cell clusters in autoimmune cytopenias. One tube held mixed TRB-A and TRB-B primer pools for touch-down PCR. TCRdb re-called the multiplex PCR reads, yielding one record per CDR3 amino acid sequence without DNA. The table lists about 3,800 distinct CDR3 sequences, with 14% in the top ten. About 37,500 genome equivalents of blood DNA were amplified for TRB. Input material: peripheral blood. The receptor set was obtained from a human donor with an autoimmune cytopenia or autoimmune hepatitis (not recorded which).

Frequency places this clonotype as medium-sized. The chain joins TRBV27 to TRBJ2-7; TCRdb lists TRBD1, though no DNA is available to test this call. This CDR3 is 13 amino acids long. Germline-derived CDR1 and CDR2 are MNHEY and SMNVEV (reference sequence). CDR3 in amino acids: CASRWTGGDEQYF.

The CDR3 reads CASSSAVGQGAGANVLTF. This chain links TRBV5-1 with TRBJ2-6; TCRdb names TRBD1, which stays unverified in the absence of DNA. The CDR3 runs to 18 residues. Germline V gives CDR1 SGHRS, CDR2 YFSETQ.

V is TRBV12-3 or TRBV12-4 and J is TRBJ2-6. The CDR3 covers 14 residues. This CDR3 is CASSSVAGANVLTF.

In terms of frequency, this clonotype is medium-sized (0.01 to 0.1%). The chain links TRBV6-2 or TRBV6-3 to TRBJ1-4. Per germline, CDR1 MNHEY and CDR2 SVGEGT. The CDR3 totals 15 residues. Here the CDR3 reads CASSSPRGWAEKLFF.

This clonotype counts as medium-sized by frequency. This chain uses TRBV29-1 with TRBJ2-1. This CDR3 has 12 residues. Germline V gene lookup returns CDR1 SQVTM and CDR2 ANQGSEA. CDR3 sequence: CSVEGVKNEQFF.

The chain employs TRBV19 and TRBJ2-1; TCRdb selects TRBD1, and the lack of DNA leaves this call unchecked. The CDR3 has 12 amino acids. Per the germline V gene, CDR1 is LNHDA and CDR2 is SQIVND (reference sequence). The CDR3 here is CAAGQVYNEQFF. Together with reference TRBV19 and TRBJ2-1, the CDR3 gives the full variable domain: DGGITQSPKYLFRKEGQNVTLSCEQNLNHDAMYWYRQDPGQGLRLIYYSQIVNDFQKGDIAEGYSVSREKKESFPLTVTSAQKNPTAFYLCAAGQVYNEQFFGPGTRLTVL.

This clonotype is deemed medium-sized by its frequency. CDR3 residues: CASSGPGTSGTSRQETQYF. The gene calls are TRBV6-5 and TRBJ2-5; as DNA is missing, the TRBD2 call by TCRdb cannot be tested. This CDR3 is 19 amino acids long. The germline CDR1 and CDR2 sequences are MNHEY and SVGAGI.

This clonotype is identified as medium-sized (0.01 to 0.1%) from frequency. The rearrangement joins TRBV6-5 to TRBJ2-5. Germline V CDR1 and CDR2: MNHEY, SVGAGI. The CDR3 is 15 amino acids. The CDR3 spells CASSYVLGRQETQYF.

This clonotype is identified as medium-sized from frequency. The rearrangement links TRBV7-6 to TRBJ2-3; TCRdb calls TRBD2, which cannot be checked without DNA. This CDR3 has 15 residues. The germline V gene has CDR1 SGHVS and CDR2 FNYEAQ. CDR3: CASSLVNSPIDTQYF.

The chain uses TRBV4-2 and TRBJ2-2. The germline CDR1 and CDR2 sequences are LGHNA and YNFKEQ. This CDR3 region has 13 residues. CDR3 protein: CASSQGATGELFF.

Its frequency marks this clonotype as medium-sized. V is TRBV27 and J is TRBJ2-7; lacking DNA, the TRBD1 call made by TCRdb goes unchecked. CDR3 length equals 13 residues. Germline V CDR1 and CDR2: MNHEY, SMNVEV (reference sequence). The chain's CDR3 is CASSRQGAYEQYF.

Measured by frequency, this clonotype is large. This chain links TRBV19 with TRBJ1-5. CDR3 length equals 15 residues. Germline CDR1 and CDR2: LNHDA and SQIVND (reference sequence). CDR3 residues: CASSMASYSNQPQHF. The whole variable domain, remainder taken from reference TRBV19 and TRBJ1-5, is DGGITQSPKYLFRKEGQNVTLSCEQNLNHDAMYWYRQDPGQGLRLIYYSQIVNDFQKGDIAEGYSVSREKKESFPLTVTSAQKNPTAFYLCASSMASYSNQPQHFGDGTRLSIL.

This clonotype shows up as medium-sized (0.01 to 0.1%) by frequency. The CDR3 spells CASSSAPSYEQYF. The rearrangement links TRBV11-1 to TRBJ2-7. Germline-derived CDR1 and CDR2 are SGHAT and FQDESV (reference sequence). CDR3 length equals 13 residues.

By frequency, this clonotype is medium-sized. The rearrangement uses TRBV29-1 and TRBJ1-1. Germline V gene lookup returns CDR1 SQVTM and CDR2 ANQGSEA. The CDR3 loop spans 11 amino acids. This chain's CDR3 is CSVLLNTEAFF.

This clonotype registers medium-sized by frequency. The V and J genes are TRBV19 and TRBJ2-2; TCRdb names TRBD1, which stays unverified in the absence of DNA. Germline V gene lookup returns CDR1 LNHDA and CDR2 SQIVND (reference sequence). The CDR3 has 13 residues. CDR3 region: CASGTPRAGELFF.

The chain links TRBV6-2 or TRBV6-3 to TRBJ2-7. The V gene's germline CDR1 is MNHEY and CDR2 SVGEGT. CDR3 size: 13 residues. The CDR3: CASKPGSSYEQYF.

This clonotype is labeled medium-sized (0.01 to 0.1%) based on frequency. The chain joins TRBV6-4 to TRBJ2-6. This CDR3 has 15 residues. The germline gives CDR1 MRHNA, CDR2 SNTAGT. The CDR3 protein is CASSDDPSGANVLTF.

The V gene is TRBV10-3, the J gene TRBJ1-2; TCRdb outputs TRBD1, but without DNA this stays unchecked. Germline values: CDR1 ENHRY, CDR2 SYGVKD. This CDR3 is 16 amino acids long. CDR3 sequence reads: CAISESGTPQEYGYTF.

This clonotype ranks as medium-sized in terms of frequency. The chain combines TRBV6-5 with TRBJ2-1; the TCRdb call, TRBD1, lacks DNA for checking. CDR3 length: 13 amino acids. Germline CDR1 MNHEY, CDR2 SVGAGI. The chain's CDR3 is CASTRGTYNEQFF.